This entry lists 14 T cell receptor beta chains sequenced from one sample in a study of Ad26.COV2.S vaccination and SARS-CoV-2 variants. The repertoire was sequenced with immunoSEQ multiplex PCR; TCRdb's copy has only in-frame clones and lacks some. Counted here are approximately 480,000 clones, about 83% occurring once; the ten biggest clones make up roughly 13%. The treatment is: roughly 19 received Ad26.COV2.S at low or high dose, single or two shots; roughly five received placebo; per-sample allocation not given. Vaccine and placebo recipients were sampled on day 63 after the first injection. The sequencing used peripheral blood, collected in a trial of Ad26.COV2.S vaccine versus placebo. These TCRs come from a person aged 18-65 years who received the Ad26.COV2.S COVID-19 vaccine or a placebo.

J is TRBJ1-1 and V is TRBV6-2 or TRBV6-3; D gene ambiguous. The CDR3 is 13 amino acids. Germline assignment: CDR1 MNHEY and CDR2 SVGEGT. V gave up 5 bases and J gave up 1 base, with 8 bases separating them. The CDR3 sequence is CASSPAPNTEAFF. The DNA for the CDR3 is TGTGCCAGCAGTCCGGCGCCGAACACTGAAGCTTTCTTT.

V and J are TRBV30 and TRBJ2-7, with TRBD1 identical over 8 bases. This CDR3 is 13 amino acids long. The germline V gene encodes CDR1 GTSNPN and CDR2 SVGIG (reference sequence). J was trimmed by 2 bases and V by 4 bases; bases with no gene match: 4. The CDR3 spells CAWNVRGPYEQYF. Written as DNA, the CDR3 is TGTGCCTGGAATGTCAGGGGGCCCTACGAGCAGTACTTC.

This clone was seen a few times. The rearrangement uses TRBV13 and TRBJ1-1, with TRBD1 as a possible D gene (5 bases). The CDR3 totals 13 residues. The V end was cut by 8 bases, the J end by 1 base, with 11 bases between. Germline loops: CDR1 PRHDT, CDR2 FYEKMQ (reference sequence). The CDR3 reads CASHWRGNTEAFF. Here the CDR3 DNA reads TGTGCCAGCCACTGGAGGGGGAACACTGAAGCTTTCTTT.

The chain combines TRBV6-5 with TRBJ1-2; D remains ambiguous. Germline-derived CDR1 and CDR2 are MNHEY and SVGAGI. V was shortened by 7 bases and J by 1 base, with 10 bases between the two germline ends. This CDR3 has 13 residues. CDR3 bases: TGTGCCAGCACCAACAGACTTAACTATGGCTACACCTTC. Its protein is CASTNRLNYGYTF.

CDR3 region: CASSQPGDRVTDTQYF. CDR3 nucleotides: TGTGCCAGCAGCCAACCCGGGGACAGGGTCACAGATACGCAGTATTTT. This chain connects TRBV7-9 to TRBJ2-3; TRBD1 aligns across 9 bases. After removal of 5 bases from V and 2 bases from J, the junction contained 8 bases not matched to a gene. This CDR3 is 16 amino acids long. CDR1 is SEHNR and CDR2 is FQNEAQ in the germline V gene (reference sequence).

The chain couples TRBV28 to TRBJ1-2; tentative D call: TRBD1 (6 bases). Looked up from germline, CDR1 is MDHEN and CDR2 is SYDVKM. This CDR3 contains 13 residues. V lost 8 bases and J 4 bases, leaving 14 bases between the germline ends. CDR3 sequence: CASGLGRGYGYTF. CDR3 DNA sequence: TGTGCCAGCGGACTGGGCAGGGGCTATGGCTACACCTTC.

As DNA, the CDR3 is TGCAGTGCTAGTTGGGTACTGAGCTCCTACAATGAGCAGTTCTTC. The encoded protein is CSASWVLSSYNEQFF. The gene calls are TRBV20-1 and TRBJ2-1; no reliable D call. V was shortened by 3 bases and J by 0 bases, with 12 bases between the two germline ends. The CDR3 totals 15 residues. Per the germline V gene, CDR1 is DFQATT and CDR2 is SNEGSKA (reference sequence).

This clone showed up just a few times. Other nucleotide sequences in the sample specify the same CDR3. V usage is TRBV7-9 and J usage is TRBJ1-5, with 7 bases lining up with TRBD1. Germline V gives CDR1 SEHNR, CDR2 FQNEAQ (reference sequence). The CDR3 extends over 15 amino acids. The J segment lost 6 bases and the V segment lost 5 bases, leaving 10 bases of the junction unmatched. The CDR3 reads CASSPRGGGSQPQHF. Written as DNA, the CDR3 is TGTGCCAGCAGCCCCCGAGGGGGCGGCAGTCAGCCCCAGCATTTT.

This chain links TRBV19 with TRBJ2-7; D is perhaps TRBD1 (6 bases). CDR1 is LNHDA, CDR2 SQIVND, per germline (reference sequence). V was pared by 3 bases and J by 0 bases, with 12 bases between. The CDR3 length is 15 residues. The DNA for the CDR3 is TGTGCCAGTAGTATCCGGCAGGGGAACTCCTACGAGCAGTACTTC. Protein product: CASSIRQGNSYEQYF.

The chain has TRBV9 and TRBJ1-6; D is uncertain. The germline V and J ends were trimmed by 0 bases and 6 bases, with 7 bases remaining between them. The CDR3 contains 14 residues. In germline, CDR1 is SGDLS, CDR2 YYNGEE. The CDR3: CASSVDGSNSPLHF. DNA of the CDR3: TGTGCCAGCAGCGTAGACGGAAGTAATTCACCCCTCCACTTT.

About this clone: At the DNA level, this CDR3 is encoded by other sequences in the same sample as well. The gene calls are TRBV5-1 and TRBJ1-5, with 7 bases that match TRBD1. Per germline, CDR1 SGHRS and CDR2 YFSETQ. Unmatched junction bases numbered 4, after V lost 0 bases and J lost 7 bases. The CDR3 sequence is 14 residues long. The DNA for the CDR3 is TGCGCCAGCAGCTTGGGGCAGGGGGTCCAGCCCCAGCATTTT. Amino acids: CASSLGQGVQPQHF. Based on the CDR3 plus reference TRBV5-1 and TRBJ1-5, the full variable domain is KAGVTQTPRYLIKTRGQQVTLSCSPISGHRSVSWYQQTPGQGLQFLFEYFSETQRNKGNFPGRFSGRQFSNSRSEMNVSTLELGDSALYLCASSLGQGVQPQHFGDGTRLSIL.

The V call is TRBV2, the J call TRBJ2-1; a possible D gene is TRBD1 (6 bases). The CDR3 totals 17 residues. CDR1 and CDR2 (germline): SNHLY, FYNNEI. Trimming removed 4 bases from V and 5 bases from J, with 21 bases in between. In nucleotides, the CDR3 is TGTGCCAGCAGTGTTGTGACAGGAAGACTGACCGACAATGAGCAGTTCTTC. Amino acid sequence: CASSVVTGRLTDNEQFF.

The genes are TRBV7-2 and TRBJ1-1; D remains ambiguous. The CDR3 is 14 amino acids. Per germline, CDR1 SGHTA and CDR2 FQGNSA. Between the trimmed V and J ends, which lost 4 bases and 1 base, there was a span of 10 bases. CDR3 DNA sequence: TGTGCCAGCAGCTCTTCAATGTCGAACACTGAAGCTTTCTTT. Translated: CASSSSMSNTEAFF.

This clone was recorded only once. The rearrangement links TRBV4-3 to TRBJ2-2, with D perhaps matching TRBD2 (6 bases). Trimming removed 3 bases at V and 7 bases at J, with 15 bases between. The CDR3 is 15 residues long. The germline V gene has CDR1 LGHNA and CDR2 YSLEER. The CDR3 coding sequence is TGCGCCAGCAGCCAGCAGACTAGGGCGGTCGGGGAGCTGTTTTTT. Protein: CASSQQTRAVGELFF.